This record covers a single T cell receptor beta chain. What it binds is not known. The CDR3 loop spans 12 amino acids. The germline V gene has CDR1 SGHAT and CDR2 FQNNGV. Between the trimmed V and J ends, which lost 1 base and 6 bases, there was a span of 7 bases. The primer mix had 60 Vbeta and 13 Jbeta primers. The data were produced by immunoSEQ multiplex PCR, yet TCRdb's version contains in-frame clones alone and is incomplete. The data show roughly 100,000 clones, with more than 80% seen just once and 6.1% held by the top ten. The data were taken from a study of cytomegalovirus exposure and HLA in healthy donors. Whole-study findings and limits: Versus the roughly 670-donor mean, an Asian-associated ancestry cluster reportedly showed fewer N-insertions in a later analysis. For TCR beta chains, V- and J-gene trimming was later linked to a missense DCLRE1C variant.

The V call is TRBV11-2, the J call TRBJ2-7; no firm D call. This sequence originates from a young man in good health and CMV-seronegative. The sample was PBMCs. Here the CDR3 DNA reads TGTGCCAGCAGCTTAGTCGGCGGCGAGCAGTACTTC. Translating it yields CASSLVGGEQYF.